The rows below give T cell receptor beta chains drawn from one sample of a study of T cells expressing NK-cell markers. TCRdb reprocessed the 5' RACE reads and stores each CDR3 protein as one record, lacking DNA. The sample holds about 550,000 distinct CDR3 sequences. The sample comprised blood T cells: a sorted CD56 or NKG2C T cell subset, CD4+ or CD8+ T cells, or bulk PBMC T cells (not recorded which). The source of these receptors is a man between 18 and 35 years old in good health. The CDR3 runs from the conserved cysteine through the conserved F or W.

v_call	j_call	cdr3_aa
TRBV5-6	TRBJ2-3	CASSAAGGDDTSTDTQYF
TRBV5-1	TRBJ2-7	CASSFGQKTHEQYF
TRBV7-3	TRBJ2-3	CASSLEGPGTSRDTQYF
TRBV29-1	TRBJ1-2	CSATTGLNGYTF
TRBV5-1	TRBJ1-1	CASSQDGPEAFF
TRBV9	TRBJ2-7	CASSVAPGAIYEQYF
TRBV25-1	TRBJ2-5	CASSEPGATKETQYF
TRBV5-1	TRBJ2-1	CASSLGLAGLDEQFF
TRBV5-6	TRBJ2-3	CASSSHSSGSTDTQYF
TRBV9	TRBJ2-1	CASSQGLAGGLGNEQFF
TRBV20-1	TRBJ1-1	CSARVVLPNRAQDPEAFF
TRBV9	TRBJ2-7	CASSPWVGPGMDEQYF
TRBV7-9	TRBJ2-1	CASSLAGRYNEQFF
TRBV5-6	TRBJ1-6	CASSTRRSSYNSPLHF
TRBV24-1	TRBJ2-7	CATSDPRDEQYF
TRBV15	TRBJ2-1	CATSRAETTSSYNEQFF
TRBV7-9	TRBJ1-4	CASSLAGPQGEKLFF
TRBV29-1	TRBJ2-1	CSVPDRVQRNEQFF
TRBV12-3/TRBV12-4	TRBJ2-2	CASMEREIPGELFF
TRBV20-1	TRBJ2-7	CSARETLEEQYF
TRBV5-5	TRBJ2-1	CASSLTRTGGNRGEQFF
TRBV6-1	TRBJ2-6	CASWDTHSGANVLTF
TRBV9	TRBJ2-1	CASSQTSGAHNEQFF
TRBV5-5	TRBJ1-6	CASLAAYNSPLHF
TRBV20-1	TRBJ2-3	CSAPGTPTDTQYF